This TCR beta chain was observed in a study of shared clonotypes between healthy human individuals. V lost 4 bases, J lost 5 bases, and 11 bases lay in between. CDR3 length equals 13 residues. Germline-derived CDR1 and CDR2 are KGHSH and LQKENI. Measured with immunoSEQ multiplex PCR; TCRdb has only the in-frame clones, and not every one. The sample has about 960,000 clones; roughly 72% are singletons. In the case of this clone: This sample includes further DNA sequences coding for the same CDR3.

Sequenced input: memory CD4+ T cells sorted from blood. The subset denotes: CD45RA-negative fraction. The chain couples TRBV18 to TRBJ2-5; D call uncertain. This clonotype was sampled from a man between 18 and 29 years old in good health. The CDR3, as DNA: TGTGCCAGCTCACGAGGCCAAGGGGAGACCCAGTACTTC. It yields the protein CASSRGQGETQYF. Complete variable domain (other parts from reference TRBV18 and TRBJ2-5): NAGVMQNPRHLVRRRGQEARLRCSPMKGHSHVYWYRQLPEEGLKFMVYLQKENIIDESGMPKERFSAEFPKEGPSILRIQQVVRGDSAAYFCASSRGQGETQYFGPGTRLLVL.